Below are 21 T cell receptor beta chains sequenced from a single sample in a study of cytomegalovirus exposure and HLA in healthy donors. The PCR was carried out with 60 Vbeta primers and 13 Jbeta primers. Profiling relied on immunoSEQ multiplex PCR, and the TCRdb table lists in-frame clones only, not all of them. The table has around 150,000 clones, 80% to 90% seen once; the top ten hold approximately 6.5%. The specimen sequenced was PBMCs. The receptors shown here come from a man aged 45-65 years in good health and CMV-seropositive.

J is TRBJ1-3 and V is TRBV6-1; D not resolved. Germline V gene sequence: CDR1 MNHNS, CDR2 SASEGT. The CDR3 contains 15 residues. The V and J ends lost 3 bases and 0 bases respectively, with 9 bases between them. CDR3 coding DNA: TGTGCCAGCAGTGATATAGATTTCTCTGGAAACACCATATATTTT. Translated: CASSDIDFSGNTIYF.

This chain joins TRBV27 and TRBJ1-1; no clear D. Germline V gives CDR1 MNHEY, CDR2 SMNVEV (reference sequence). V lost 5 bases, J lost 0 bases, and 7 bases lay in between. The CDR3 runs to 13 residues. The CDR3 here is CASSNSLNTEAFF. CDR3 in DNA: TGTGCCAGCAGTAACAGCTTGAACACTGAAGCTTTCTTT.

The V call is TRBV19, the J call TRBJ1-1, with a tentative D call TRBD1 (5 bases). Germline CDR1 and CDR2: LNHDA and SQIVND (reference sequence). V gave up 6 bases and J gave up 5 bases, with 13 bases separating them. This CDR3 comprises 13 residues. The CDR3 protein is CASSLRRVTEAFF. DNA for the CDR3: TGTGCCAGTAGCCTCCGCAGGGTTACTGAAGCTTTCTTT. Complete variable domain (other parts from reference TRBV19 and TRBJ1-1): DGGITQSPKYLFRKEGQNVTLSCEQNLNHDAMYWYRQDPGQGLRLIYYSQIVNDFQKGDIAEGYSVSREKKESFPLTVTSAQKNPTAFYLCASSLRRVTEAFFGQGTRLTVV.

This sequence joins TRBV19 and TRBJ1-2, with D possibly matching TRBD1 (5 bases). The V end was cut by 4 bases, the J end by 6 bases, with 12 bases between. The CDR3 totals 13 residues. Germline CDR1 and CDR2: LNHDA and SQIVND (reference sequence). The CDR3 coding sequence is TGTGCCAGTAGTAGGGGCAAGGGGCATGGCTACACCTTC. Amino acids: CASSRGKGHGYTF. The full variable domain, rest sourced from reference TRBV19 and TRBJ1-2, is DGGITQSPKYLFRKEGQNVTLSCEQNLNHDAMYWYRQDPGQGLRLIYYSQIVNDFQKGDIAEGYSVSREKKESFPLTVTSAQKNPTAFYLCASSRGKGHGYTFGSGTRLTVV.

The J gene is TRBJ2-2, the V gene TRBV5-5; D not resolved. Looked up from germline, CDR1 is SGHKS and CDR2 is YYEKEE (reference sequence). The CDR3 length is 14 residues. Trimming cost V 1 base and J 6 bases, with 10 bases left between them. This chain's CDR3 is CASSLSSTAGELFF. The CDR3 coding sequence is TGTGCCAGCAGCTTGTCTAGTACCGCCGGGGAGCTGTTTTTT. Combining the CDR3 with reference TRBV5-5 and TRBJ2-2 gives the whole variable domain DAGVTQSPTHLIKTRGQQVTLRCSPISGHKSVSWYQQVLGQGPQFIFQYYEKEERGRGNFPDRFSARQFPNYSSELNVNALLLGDSALYLCASSLSSTAGELFFGEGSRLTVL.

The CDR3 is CASSPQGAHGYTF. As DNA, the CDR3 is TGTGCCAGCAGCCCGCAGGGGGCCCATGGCTACACCTTC. This sequence joins TRBV7-8 and TRBJ1-2, with 8 bases lining up with TRBD1. J was trimmed by 6 bases and V by 5 bases; bases with no gene match: 5. The CDR3 runs to 13 residues. Germline loops: CDR1 SGHVS, CDR2 FQNEAQ.

The CDR3 DNA is TGTGCCAGCAGTACCTACGACAGCCCCAATCAGCCCCAGCATTTT. Its protein product is CASSTYDSPNQPQHF. The chain combines TRBV6-6 with TRBJ1-5, with D perhaps matching TRBD1 (5 bases). In germline, CDR1 is MNHNY, CDR2 SVGAGI (reference sequence). Trimming cost V 5 bases and J 3 bases, with 14 bases left between them. The CDR3 consists of 15 residues.

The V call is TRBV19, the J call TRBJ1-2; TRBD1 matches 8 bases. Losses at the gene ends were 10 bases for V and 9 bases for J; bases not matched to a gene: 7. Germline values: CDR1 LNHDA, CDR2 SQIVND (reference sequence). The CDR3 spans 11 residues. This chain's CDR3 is CATRQGPSYTF. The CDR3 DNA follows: TGTGCCACACGACAGGGGCCGAGCTACACCTTC.

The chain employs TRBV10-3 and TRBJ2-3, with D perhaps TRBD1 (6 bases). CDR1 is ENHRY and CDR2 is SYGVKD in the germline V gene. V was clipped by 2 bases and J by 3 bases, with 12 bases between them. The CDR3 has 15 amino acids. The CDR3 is CAISEQDSRTDTQYF. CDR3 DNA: TGTGCCATCAGTGAGCAGGACAGTAGGACAGATACGCAGTATTTT.

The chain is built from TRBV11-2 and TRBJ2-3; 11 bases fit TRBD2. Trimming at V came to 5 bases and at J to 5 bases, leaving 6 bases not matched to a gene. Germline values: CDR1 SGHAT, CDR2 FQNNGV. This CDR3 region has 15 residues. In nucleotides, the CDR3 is TGTGCCAGCAGCCCCCGACTAGCGGGGAAAGATACGCAGTATTTT. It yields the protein CASSPRLAGKDTQYF. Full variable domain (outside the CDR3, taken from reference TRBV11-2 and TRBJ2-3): EAGVAQSPRYKIIEKRQSVAFWCNPISGHATLYWYQQILGQGPKLLIQFQNNGVVDDSQLPKDRFSAERLKGVDSTLKIQPAKLEDSAVYLCASSPRLAGKDTQYFGPGTRLTVL.

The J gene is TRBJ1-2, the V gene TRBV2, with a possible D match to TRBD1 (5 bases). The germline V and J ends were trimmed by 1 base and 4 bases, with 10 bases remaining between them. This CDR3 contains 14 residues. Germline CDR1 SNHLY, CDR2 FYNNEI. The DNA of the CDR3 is TGTGCCAGCAGTGAAGGGGGCAGAACCTATGGCTACACCTTC. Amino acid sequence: CASSEGGRTYGYTF. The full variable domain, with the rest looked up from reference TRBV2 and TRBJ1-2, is EPEVTQTPSHQVTQMGQEVILRCVPISNHLYFYWYRQILGQKVEFLVSFYNNEISEKSEIFDDQFSVERPDGSNFTLKIRSTKLEDSAMYFCASSEGGRTYGYTFGSGTRLTVV.

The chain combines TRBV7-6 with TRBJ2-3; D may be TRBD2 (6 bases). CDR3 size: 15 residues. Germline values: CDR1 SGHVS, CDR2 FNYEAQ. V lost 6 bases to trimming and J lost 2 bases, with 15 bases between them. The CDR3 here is CASSLESGLTDTQYF. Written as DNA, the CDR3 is TGTGCCAGCAGTTTGGAGAGCGGGCTCACAGATACGCAGTATTTT.

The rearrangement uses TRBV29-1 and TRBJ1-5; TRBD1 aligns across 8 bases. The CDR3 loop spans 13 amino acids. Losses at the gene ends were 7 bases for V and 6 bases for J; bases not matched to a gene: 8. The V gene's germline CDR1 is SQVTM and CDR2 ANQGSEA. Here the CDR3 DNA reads TGCAGCGCTAGACAGGGGAGGAGTCAGCCCCAGCATTTT. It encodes CSARQGRSQPQHF.

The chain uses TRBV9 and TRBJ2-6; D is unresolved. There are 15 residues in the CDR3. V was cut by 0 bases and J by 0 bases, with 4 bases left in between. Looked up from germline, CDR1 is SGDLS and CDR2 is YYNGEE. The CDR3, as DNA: TGTGCCAGCAGCGTAGTAGTCTCTGGGGCCAACGTCCTGACTTTC. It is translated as CASSVVVSGANVLTF.

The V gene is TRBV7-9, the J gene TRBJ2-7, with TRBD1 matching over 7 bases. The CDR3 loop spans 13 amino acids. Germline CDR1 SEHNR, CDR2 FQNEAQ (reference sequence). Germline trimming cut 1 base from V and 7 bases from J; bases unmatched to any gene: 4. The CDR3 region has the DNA TGTGCCAGCAGCTTAGTAGGGGGCCGGGAGCAGTACTTC. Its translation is CASSLVGGREQYF.

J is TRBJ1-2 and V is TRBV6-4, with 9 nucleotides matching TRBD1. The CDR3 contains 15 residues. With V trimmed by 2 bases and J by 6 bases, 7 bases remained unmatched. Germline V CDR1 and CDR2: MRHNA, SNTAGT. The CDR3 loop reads CASSDQPTGGNGYTF. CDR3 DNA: TGTGCCAGCAGTGACCAACCGACAGGGGGTAATGGCTACACCTTC.

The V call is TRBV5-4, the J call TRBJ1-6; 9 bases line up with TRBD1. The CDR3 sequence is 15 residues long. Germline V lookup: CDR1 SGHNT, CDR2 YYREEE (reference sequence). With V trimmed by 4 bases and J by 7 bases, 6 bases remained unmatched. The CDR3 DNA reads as TGTGCCAGCAGCCCGGTGGGACAGGGCAATTCACCCCTCCACTTT. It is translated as CASSPVGQGNSPLHF.

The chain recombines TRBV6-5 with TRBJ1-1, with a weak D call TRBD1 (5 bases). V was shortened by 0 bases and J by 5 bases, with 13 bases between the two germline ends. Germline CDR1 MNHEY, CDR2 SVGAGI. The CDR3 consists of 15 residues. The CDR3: CASSYSRGAGTEAFF. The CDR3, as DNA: TGTGCCAGCAGTTACTCACGGGGCGCGGGAACTGAAGCTTTCTTT.

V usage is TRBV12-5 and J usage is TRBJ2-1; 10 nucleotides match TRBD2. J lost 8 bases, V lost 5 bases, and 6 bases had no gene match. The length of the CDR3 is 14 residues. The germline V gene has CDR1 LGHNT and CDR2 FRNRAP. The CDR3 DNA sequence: TGTGCTAGTGGTAGGACTAGCGGTATATATGAGCAGTTCTTC. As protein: CASGRTSGIYEQFF.

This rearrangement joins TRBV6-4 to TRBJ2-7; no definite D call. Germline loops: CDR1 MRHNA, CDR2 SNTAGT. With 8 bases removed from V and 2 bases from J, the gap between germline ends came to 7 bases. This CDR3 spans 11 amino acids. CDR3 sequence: CASQLPYEQYF. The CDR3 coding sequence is TGTGCCAGCCAACTCCCCTACGAGCAGTACTTC.

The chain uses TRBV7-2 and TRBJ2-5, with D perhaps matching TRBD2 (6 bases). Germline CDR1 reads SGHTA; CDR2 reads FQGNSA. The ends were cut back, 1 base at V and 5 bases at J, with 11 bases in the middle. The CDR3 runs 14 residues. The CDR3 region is CASSLGGLAETQYF. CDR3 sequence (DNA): TGTGCCAGCAGCTTAGGCGGTCTAGCGGAGACCCAGTACTTC.